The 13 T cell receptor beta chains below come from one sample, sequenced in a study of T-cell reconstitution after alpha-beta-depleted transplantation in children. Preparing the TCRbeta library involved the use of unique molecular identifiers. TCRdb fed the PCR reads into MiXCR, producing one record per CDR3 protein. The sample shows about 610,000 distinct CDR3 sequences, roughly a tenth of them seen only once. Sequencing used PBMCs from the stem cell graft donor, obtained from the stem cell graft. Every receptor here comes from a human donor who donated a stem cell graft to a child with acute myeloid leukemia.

The DNA of the CDR3 is TGTGCCAGCTCACCTACTGCGGGAGGGTCAGAGACCCAGTACTTC. This gives the protein CASSPTAGGSETQYF. The V call is TRBV18, the J call TRBJ2-5; the match to TRBD2 covers 9 bases. Germline V lookup: CDR1 KGHSH, CDR2 LQKENI. CDR3 length: 15 amino acids. V dropped 3 bases and J dropped 4; count of bases not matched to a gene: 6. Supplemented by reference TRBV18 and TRBJ2-5, the full variable domain reads NAGVMQNPRHLVRRRGQEARLRCSPMKGHSHVYWYRQLPEEGLKFMVYLQKENIIDESGMPKERFSAEFPKEGPSILRIQQVVRGDSAAYFCASSPTAGGSETQYFGPGTRLLVL.

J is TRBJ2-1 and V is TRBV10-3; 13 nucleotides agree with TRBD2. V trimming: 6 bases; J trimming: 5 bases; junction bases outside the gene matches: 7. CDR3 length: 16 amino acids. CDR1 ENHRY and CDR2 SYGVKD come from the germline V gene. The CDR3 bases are TGTGCCATCAGGGGTGGACTAGCGGGAGATAACAATGAGCAGTTCTTC. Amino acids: CAIRGGLAGDNNEQFF.

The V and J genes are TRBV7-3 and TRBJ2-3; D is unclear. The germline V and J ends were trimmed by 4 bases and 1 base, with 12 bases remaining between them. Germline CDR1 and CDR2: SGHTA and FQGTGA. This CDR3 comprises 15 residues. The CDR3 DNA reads TGTGCCAGCAGCTCGACCTGGAGCGGCACAGATACGCAGTATTTT. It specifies CASSSTWSGTDTQYF. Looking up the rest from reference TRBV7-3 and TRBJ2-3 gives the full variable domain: GAGVSQTPSNKVTEKGKYVELRCDPISGHTALYWYRQSLGQGPEFLIYFQGTGAADDSGLPNDRFFAVRPEGSVSTLKIQRTERGDSAVYLCASSSTWSGTDTQYFGPGTRLTVL.

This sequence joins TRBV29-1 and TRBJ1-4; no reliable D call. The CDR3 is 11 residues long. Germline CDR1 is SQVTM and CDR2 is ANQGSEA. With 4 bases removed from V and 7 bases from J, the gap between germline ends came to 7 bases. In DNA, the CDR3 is TGCAGCGTTGCGCGGAGTGAAAAACTGTTTTTT. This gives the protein CSVARSEKLFF.

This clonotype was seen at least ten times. The CDR3 DNA reads TGTGCCAGCAGCCCATTACGCCGAACTAACACCGGGGAGCTGTTTTTT. It is translated as CASSPLRRTNTGELFF. The chain couples TRBV6-2 or TRBV6-3 to TRBJ2-2; the D is unclear. Germline-derived CDR1 and CDR2 are MNHEY and SVGEGT. CDR3 size: 16 residues. Trimming took off 6 bases at V and 2 bases at J, with 16 bases between the two ends.

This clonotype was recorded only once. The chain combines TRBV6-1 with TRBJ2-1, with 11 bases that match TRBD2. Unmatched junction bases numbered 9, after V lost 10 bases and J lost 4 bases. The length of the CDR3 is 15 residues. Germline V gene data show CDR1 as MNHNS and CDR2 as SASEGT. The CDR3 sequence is CANSGGASRYNEQFF. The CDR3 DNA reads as TGTGCCAATAGCGGGGGGGCCTCTAGGTACAATGAGCAGTTCTTC.

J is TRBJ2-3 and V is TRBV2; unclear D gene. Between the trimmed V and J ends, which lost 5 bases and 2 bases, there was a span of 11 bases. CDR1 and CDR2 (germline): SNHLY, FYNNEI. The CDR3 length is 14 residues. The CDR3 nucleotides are TGTGCCAGCAGTCGGGCGGCCCCCACAGATACGCAGTATTTT. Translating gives CASSRAAPTDTQYF.

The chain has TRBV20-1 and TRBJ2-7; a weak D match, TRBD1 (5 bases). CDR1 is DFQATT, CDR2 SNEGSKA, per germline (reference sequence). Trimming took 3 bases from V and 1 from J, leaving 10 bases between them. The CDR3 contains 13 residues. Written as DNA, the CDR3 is TGCAGTGCTAGGGGTAAGGGGTCCTACGAGCAGTACTTC. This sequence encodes CSARGKGSYEQYF.

CDR3 sequence: CASSFSQGTLPAFF. CDR3 DNA: TGTGCCAGCAGCTTTTCCCAGGGGACACTGCCCGCTTTCTTT. This rearrangement joins TRBV7-9 to TRBJ1-1, with D perhaps matching TRBD1 (6 bases). Trimming left V 3 bases short and J 11 bases short, with 19 bases between. CDR1 and CDR2 from the germline V gene are SEHNR and FQNEAQ (reference sequence). The CDR3 covers 14 residues. Full variable domain (rest looked up from reference TRBV7-9 and TRBJ1-1): DTGVSQNPRHKITKRGQNVTFRCDPISEHNRLYWYRQTLGQGPEFLTYFQNEAQLEKSRLLSDRFSAERPKGSFSTLEIQRTEQGDSAMYLCASSFSQGTLPAFFGQGTRLTVV.

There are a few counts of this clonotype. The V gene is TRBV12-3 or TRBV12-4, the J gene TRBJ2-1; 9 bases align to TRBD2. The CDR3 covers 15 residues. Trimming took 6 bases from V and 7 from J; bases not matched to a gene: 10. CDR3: CASSRPSGMKNEQFF. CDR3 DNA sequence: TGTGCCAGCAGCCGGCCTAGCGGGATGAAGAATGAGCAGTTCTTC.

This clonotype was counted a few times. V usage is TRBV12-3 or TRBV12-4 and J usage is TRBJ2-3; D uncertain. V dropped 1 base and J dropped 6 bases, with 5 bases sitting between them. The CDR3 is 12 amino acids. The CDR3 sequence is CASSLENDTQYF. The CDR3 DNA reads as TGTGCCAGCAGTTTAGAGAATGATACGCAGTATTTT.

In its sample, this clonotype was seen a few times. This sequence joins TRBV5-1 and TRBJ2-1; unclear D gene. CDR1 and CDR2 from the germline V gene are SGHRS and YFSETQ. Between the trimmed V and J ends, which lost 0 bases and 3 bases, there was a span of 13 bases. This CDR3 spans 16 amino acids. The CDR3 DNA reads TGCGCCAGCAGCTTGGCAAGCCAGGCCTTCTACAATGAGCAGTTCTTC. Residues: CASSLASQAFYNEQFF.

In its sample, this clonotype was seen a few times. CDR3 region: CSARKPTSGLYEQYF. In DNA, the CDR3 is TGCAGTGCTAGGAAGCCGACTAGCGGCCTCTACGAGCAGTACTTC. This chain joins TRBV20-1 and TRBJ2-7; 9 bases align to TRBD2. This CDR3 has 15 amino acids. From germline, CDR1 is DFQATT and CDR2 SNEGSKA (reference sequence). V was pared by 3 bases and J by 3 bases, with 9 bases of the junction left unmatched.